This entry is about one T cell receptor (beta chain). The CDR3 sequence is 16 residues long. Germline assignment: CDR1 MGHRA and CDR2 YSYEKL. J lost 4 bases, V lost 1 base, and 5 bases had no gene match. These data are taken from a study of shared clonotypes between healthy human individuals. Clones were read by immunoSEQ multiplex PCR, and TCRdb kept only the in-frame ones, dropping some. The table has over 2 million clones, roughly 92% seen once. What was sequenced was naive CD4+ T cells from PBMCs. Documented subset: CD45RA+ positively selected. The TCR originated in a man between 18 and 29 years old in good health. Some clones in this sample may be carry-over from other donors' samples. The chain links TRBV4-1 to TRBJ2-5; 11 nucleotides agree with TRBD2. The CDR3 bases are TGCGCCAGCAGCCAAGTTAGACTAGCGGGATCAGAGACCCAGTACTTC. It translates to CASSQVRLAGSETQYF.